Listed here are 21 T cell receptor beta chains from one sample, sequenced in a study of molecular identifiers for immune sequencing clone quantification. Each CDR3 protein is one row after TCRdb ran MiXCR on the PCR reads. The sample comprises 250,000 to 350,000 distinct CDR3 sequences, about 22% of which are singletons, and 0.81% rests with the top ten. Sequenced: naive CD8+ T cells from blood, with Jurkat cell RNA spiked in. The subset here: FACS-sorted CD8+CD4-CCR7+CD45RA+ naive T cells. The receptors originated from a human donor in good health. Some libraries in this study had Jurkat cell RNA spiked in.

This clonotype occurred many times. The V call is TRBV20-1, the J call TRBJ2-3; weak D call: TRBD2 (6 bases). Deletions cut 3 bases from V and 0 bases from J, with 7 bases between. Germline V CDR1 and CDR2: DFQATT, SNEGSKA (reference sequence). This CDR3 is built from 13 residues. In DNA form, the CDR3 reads TGCAGTGCTAGCGGGAGAAGCACAGATACGCAGTATTTT. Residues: CSASGRSTDTQYF.

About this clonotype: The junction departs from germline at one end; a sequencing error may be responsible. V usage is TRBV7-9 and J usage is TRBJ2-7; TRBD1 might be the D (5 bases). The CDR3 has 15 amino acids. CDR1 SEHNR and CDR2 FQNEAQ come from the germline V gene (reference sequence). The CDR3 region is CASSLHQGYSYGQYF. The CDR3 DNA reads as TGTGCCAGCAGCTTACACCAGGGCTACTCCTACGGGCAGTACTTC.

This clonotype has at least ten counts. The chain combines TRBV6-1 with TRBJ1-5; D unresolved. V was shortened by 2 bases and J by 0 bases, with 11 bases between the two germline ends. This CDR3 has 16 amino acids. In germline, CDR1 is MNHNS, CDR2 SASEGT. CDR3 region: CASSERTSYSNQPQHF. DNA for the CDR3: TGTGCCAGCAGTGAACGGACGAGCTATAGCAATCAGCCCCAGCATTTT.

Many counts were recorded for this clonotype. For the CDR3, the DNA is TGTGCCAGCAGTTATAGCGGGGGGGCCGAGCAGTACTTC. It encodes CASSYSGGAEQYF. This sequence joins TRBV27 and TRBJ2-7; 11 bases are shared with TRBD2. This CDR3 spans 13 amino acids. V gave up 4 bases and J gave up 6 bases; unmatched junction bases: 2. Germline V lookup: CDR1 MNHEY, CDR2 SMNVEV (reference sequence).

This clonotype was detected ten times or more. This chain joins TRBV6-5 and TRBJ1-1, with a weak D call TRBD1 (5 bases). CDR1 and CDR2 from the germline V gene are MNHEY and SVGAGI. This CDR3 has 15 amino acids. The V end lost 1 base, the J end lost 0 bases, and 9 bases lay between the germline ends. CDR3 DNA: TGTGCCAGCAGTTACTGGGGGGGGATGAACACTGAAGCTTTCTTT. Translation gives CASSYWGGMNTEAFF.

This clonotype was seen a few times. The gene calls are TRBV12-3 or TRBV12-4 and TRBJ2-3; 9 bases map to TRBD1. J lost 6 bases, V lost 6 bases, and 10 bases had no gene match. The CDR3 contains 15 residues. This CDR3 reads CASSPAGQGPDTQYF. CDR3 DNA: TGTGCCAGCAGCCCAGCAGGACAGGGGCCGGATACGCAGTATTTT.

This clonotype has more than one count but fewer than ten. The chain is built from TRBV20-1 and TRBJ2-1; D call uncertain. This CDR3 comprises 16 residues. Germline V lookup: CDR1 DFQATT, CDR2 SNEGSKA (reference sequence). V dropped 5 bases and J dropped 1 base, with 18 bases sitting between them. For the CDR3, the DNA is TGCAGTGCTCTGTCTTTACAGAGACCTTCCTACAATGAGCAGTTCTTC. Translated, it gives CSALSLQRPSYNEQFF.

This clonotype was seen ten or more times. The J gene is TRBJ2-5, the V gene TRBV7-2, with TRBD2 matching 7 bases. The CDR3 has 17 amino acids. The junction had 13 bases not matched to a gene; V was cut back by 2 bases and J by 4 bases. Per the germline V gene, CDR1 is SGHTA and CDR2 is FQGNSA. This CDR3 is CASSLNDGRAFPETQYF. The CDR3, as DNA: TGTGCCAGCAGCTTAAATGATGGGAGGGCATTTCCAGAGACCCAGTACTTC.

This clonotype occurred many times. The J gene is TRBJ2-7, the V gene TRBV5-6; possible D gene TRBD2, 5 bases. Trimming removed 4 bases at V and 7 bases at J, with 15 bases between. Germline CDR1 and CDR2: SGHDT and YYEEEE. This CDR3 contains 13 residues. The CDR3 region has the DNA TGTGCCAGCAGCCCCGGGATTTCCTTGGAGCAGTACTTC. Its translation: CASSPGISLEQYF.

The DNA of the CDR3 is TGTGCCAGCAGCTATTGGGACAGGGAAATCGAAAACATTCAGTACTTC. It is translated as CASSYWDREIENIQYF. The chain joins TRBV5-6 to TRBJ2-4; 9 nucleotides align to TRBD1. Germline loops: CDR1 SGHDT, CDR2 YYEEEE. The CDR3 runs to 16 residues. Trimming removed 3 bases from V and 5 bases from J; junction bases left unmatched: 9. Drawing the rest from reference TRBV5-6 and TRBJ2-4, the complete variable domain is DAGVTQSPTHLIKTRGQQVTLRCSPKSGHDTVSWYQQALGQGPQFIFQYYEEEERQRGNFPDRFSGHQFPNYSSELNVNALLLGDSALYLCASSYWDREIENIQYFGAGTRLSVL.

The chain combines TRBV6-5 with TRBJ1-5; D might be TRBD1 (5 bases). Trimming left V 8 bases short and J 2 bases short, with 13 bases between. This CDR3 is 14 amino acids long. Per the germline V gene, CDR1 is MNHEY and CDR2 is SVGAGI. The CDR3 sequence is CASARQLGNQPQHF. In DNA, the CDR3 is TGTGCCAGCGCCCGACAGTTAGGCAATCAGCCCCAGCATTTT.

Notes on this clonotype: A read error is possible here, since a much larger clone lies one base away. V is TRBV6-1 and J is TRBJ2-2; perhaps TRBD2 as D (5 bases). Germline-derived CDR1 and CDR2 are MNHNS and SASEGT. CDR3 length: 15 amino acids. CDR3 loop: CASSEISQNTGELLF. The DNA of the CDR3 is TGTGCCAGCAGTGAGATTAGCCAGAACACCGGGGAGCTGCTTTTT.

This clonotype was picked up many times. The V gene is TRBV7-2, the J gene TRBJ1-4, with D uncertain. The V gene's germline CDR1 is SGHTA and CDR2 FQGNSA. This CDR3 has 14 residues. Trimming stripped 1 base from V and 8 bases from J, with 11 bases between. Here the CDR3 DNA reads TGTGCCAGCAGCTTAGTTAGTCAAGGGGAAAAACTGTTTTTT. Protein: CASSLVSQGEKLFF.

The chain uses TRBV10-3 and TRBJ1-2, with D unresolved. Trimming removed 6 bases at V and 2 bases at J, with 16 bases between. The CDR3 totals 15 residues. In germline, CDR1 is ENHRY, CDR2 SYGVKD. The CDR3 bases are TGTGCCATCAGGGACCCCAACAACCCAAACTATGGCTACACCTTC. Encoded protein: CAIRDPNNPNYGYTF.

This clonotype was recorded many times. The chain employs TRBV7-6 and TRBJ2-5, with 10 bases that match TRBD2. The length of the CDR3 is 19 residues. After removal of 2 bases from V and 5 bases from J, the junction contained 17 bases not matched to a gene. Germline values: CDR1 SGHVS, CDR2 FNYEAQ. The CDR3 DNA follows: TGTGCCAGCAGCTTATCGTGGGGGGCGCCTAGCGGGAGATTGGAGACCCAGTACTTC. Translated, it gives CASSLSWGAPSGRLETQYF. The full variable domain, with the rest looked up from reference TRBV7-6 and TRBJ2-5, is GAGVSQSPRYKVTKRGQDVALRCDPISGHVSLYWYRQALGQGPEFLTYFNYEAQQDKSGLPNDRFSAERPEGSISTLTIQRTEQRDSAMYRCASSLSWGAPSGRLETQYFGPGTRLLVL.

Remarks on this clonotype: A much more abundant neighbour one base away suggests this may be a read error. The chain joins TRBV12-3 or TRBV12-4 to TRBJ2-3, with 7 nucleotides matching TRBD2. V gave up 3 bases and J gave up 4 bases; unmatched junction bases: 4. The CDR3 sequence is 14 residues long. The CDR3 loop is CASSFSGPADTQYF. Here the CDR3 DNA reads TGTGCCAGCAGTTTTAGCGGGCCTGCAGATACGCAGTATTTT.

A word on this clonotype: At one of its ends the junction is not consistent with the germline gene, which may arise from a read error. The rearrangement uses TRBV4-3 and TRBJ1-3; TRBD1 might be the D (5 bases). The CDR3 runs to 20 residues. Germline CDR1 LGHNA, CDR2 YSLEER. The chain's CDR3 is CASSQDRAGISLPSGNIIYF. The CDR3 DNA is TGCGCCAGCAGCCAAGATAGGGCAGGGATCTCTCTGCCCTCTGGAAACATCATATATTTT.

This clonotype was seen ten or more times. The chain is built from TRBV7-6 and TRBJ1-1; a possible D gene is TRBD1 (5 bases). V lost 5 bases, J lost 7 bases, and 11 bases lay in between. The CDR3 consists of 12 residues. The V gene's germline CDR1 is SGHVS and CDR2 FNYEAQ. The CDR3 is CASSQMGDEAFF. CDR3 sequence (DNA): TGTGCCAGCAGCCAAATGGGGGATGAAGCTTTCTTT.

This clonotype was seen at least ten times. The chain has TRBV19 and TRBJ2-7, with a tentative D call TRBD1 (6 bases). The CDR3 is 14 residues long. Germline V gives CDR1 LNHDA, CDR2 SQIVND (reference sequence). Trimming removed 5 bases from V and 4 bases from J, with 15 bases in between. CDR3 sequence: CASSLPTGSYEQYF. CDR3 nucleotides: TGTGCCAGTAGTCTCCCGACAGGATCTTACGAGCAGTACTTC.

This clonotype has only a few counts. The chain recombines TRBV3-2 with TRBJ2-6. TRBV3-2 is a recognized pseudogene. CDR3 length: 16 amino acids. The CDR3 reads CASSQGPPSGANVLTF. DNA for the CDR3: TGTGCCAGCAGCCAAGGTCCTCCCTCTGGGGCCAACGTCCTGACTTTC.

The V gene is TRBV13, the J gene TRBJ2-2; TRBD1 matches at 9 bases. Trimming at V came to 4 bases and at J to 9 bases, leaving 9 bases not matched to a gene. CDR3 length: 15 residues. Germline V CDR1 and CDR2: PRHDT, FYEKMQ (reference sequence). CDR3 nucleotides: TGTGCCAGCAGCTACGGACAGGGGTTGACCAGGGAGCTGTTTTTT. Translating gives CASSYGQGLTRELFF.